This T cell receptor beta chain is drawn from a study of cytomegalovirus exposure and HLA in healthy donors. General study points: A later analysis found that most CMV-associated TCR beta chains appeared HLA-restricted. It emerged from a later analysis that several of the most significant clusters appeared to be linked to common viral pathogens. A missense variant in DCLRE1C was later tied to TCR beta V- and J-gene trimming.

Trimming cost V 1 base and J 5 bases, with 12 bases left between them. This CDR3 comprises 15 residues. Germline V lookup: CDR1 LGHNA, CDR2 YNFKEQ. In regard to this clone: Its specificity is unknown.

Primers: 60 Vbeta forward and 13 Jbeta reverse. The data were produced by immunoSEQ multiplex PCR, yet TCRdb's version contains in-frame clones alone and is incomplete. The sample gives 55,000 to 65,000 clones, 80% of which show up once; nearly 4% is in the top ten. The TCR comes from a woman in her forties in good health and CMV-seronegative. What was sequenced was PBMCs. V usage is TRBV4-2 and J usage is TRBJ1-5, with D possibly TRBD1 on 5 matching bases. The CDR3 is CASSQAGTVDQPQHF. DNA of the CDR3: TGTGCCAGCAGCCAAGCCGGGACTGTGGATCAGCCCCAGCATTTT.